A single sample gave rise to the 22 T cell receptor beta chains below, sequenced in a study of T cell responses to AZD1222 COVID-19 vaccine. Sequencing was performed with immunoSEQ multiplex PCR; in TCRdb, only in-frame clones are kept and a portion is missing. The table shows over 60,000 clones, with 75% to 85% occurring only once. The sample consisted of peripheral blood, taken 28 days after the second AZD1222 dose. The receptors shown here come from an adult who received the AZD1222 COVID-19 vaccine.

The chain carries TRBV11-3 and TRBJ2-1; 9 bases agree with TRBD2. The CDR3 has 15 amino acids. J lost 2 bases, V lost 4 bases, and 3 bases had no gene match. Germline V CDR1 and CDR2: SGHNT, YENEEA. CDR3 nucleotides: TGTGCCAGCAGCTCCCGACTAGCGGCCTACAATGAGCAGTTCTTC. This translates into CASSSRLAAYNEQFF. Together with reference TRBV11-3 and TRBJ2-1, the CDR3 gives the full variable domain: EAGVVQSPRYKIIEKKQPVAFWCNPISGHNTLYWYLQNLGQGPELLIRYENEEAVDDSQLPKDRFSAERLKGVDSTLKIQPAELGDSAVYLCASSSRLAAYNEQFFGPGTRLTVL.

The chain has TRBV5-8 and TRBJ2-1; tentatively, D is TRBD1 (6 bases). Deletions cut 1 base from V and 4 bases from J, with 12 bases between. Germline values: CDR1 SGHTS, CDR2 YDEGEE. The CDR3 is 15 amino acids. The CDR3 DNA is TGTGCCAGCAGCTTGTCCGGGACAACTTACAATGAGCAGTTCTTC. It codes for CASSLSGTTYNEQFF.

The rearrangement joins TRBV3-1 (or the pseudogene TRBV3-2) to TRBJ2-7, with TRBD2 matching over 8 bases. V lost 0 bases, J lost 5 bases, and 15 bases stayed unmatched. This CDR3 is built from 18 residues. Germline V gene sequence: CDR1 LGHDT, CDR2 YNNKEL (reference sequence). DNA of the CDR3: TGTGCCAGCAGCCAAGAACCACTAGTTGGGACTAGTAGGAACGAGCAGTACTTC. It codes for CASSQEPLVGTSRNEQYF.

This chain uses TRBV3-1 (or the pseudogene TRBV3-2) with TRBJ1-5; 9 bases line up with TRBD1. CDR3 length: 18 residues. In germline, CDR1 is LGHDT, CDR2 YNNKEL (reference sequence). Unmatched junction bases numbered 11, after V lost 0 bases and J lost 5 bases. CDR3 region: CASSQEYRGRGVDQPQHF. The DNA of the CDR3 is TGTGCCAGCAGCCAAGAGTACAGGGGGCGGGGGGTCGATCAGCCCCAGCATTTT.

This clone was found a few times. This sample also contains other DNA sequences that code for the same CDR3. The chain couples TRBV19 to TRBJ2-7; 7 bases are a match to TRBD1. J was trimmed by 5 bases and V by 6 bases; bases with no gene match: 13. The germline gives CDR1 LNHDA, CDR2 SQIVND (reference sequence). The CDR3 runs 15 residues. CDR3 amino acids: CASRWRGTGVDEQYF. As DNA, the CDR3 is TGTGCCAGTAGATGGAGAGGAACAGGGGTGGACGAGCAGTACTTC.

This clone showed up just a few times. V and J are TRBV11-3 and TRBJ1-6; D not resolved. The ends were cut back, 2 bases at V and 6 bases at J, with 5 bases in the middle. Per the germline V gene, CDR1 is SGHNT and CDR2 is YENEEA. This CDR3 is built from 13 residues. The CDR3 coding sequence is TGTGCCAGCAGCTTACGGTTTAATTCACCCCTCCACTTT. Amino acids: CASSLRFNSPLHF.

The chain uses TRBV7-3 and TRBJ1-1, with TRBD1 as a possible D gene (6 bases). Germline V gives CDR1 SGHTA, CDR2 FQGTGA. CDR3 length: 14 amino acids. Trimming removed 6 bases from V and 6 bases from J, with 17 bases in between. CDR3 DNA: TGTGCCAGCAGAGAGACAGGCTCTTTCTCTGAAGCTTTCTTT. Translation: CASRETGSFSEAFF.

V usage is TRBV5-4 and J usage is TRBJ1-6, with TRBD1 as a possible D gene (6 bases). CDR3 length: 14 residues. The V and J ends lost 7 bases and 3 bases respectively, with 11 bases between them. In germline, CDR1 is SGHNT, CDR2 YYREEE (reference sequence). CDR3 loop: CASGQRNYNSPLHF. The CDR3 DNA is TGTGCCAGCGGACAGCGGAACTATAATTCACCCCTCCACTTT. Using reference TRBV5-4 and TRBJ1-6 for the parts outside the CDR3, the full variable domain is ETGVTQSPTHLIKTRGQQVTLRCSSQSGHNTVSWYQQALGQGPQFIFQYYREEENGRGNFPPRFSGLQFPNYSSELNVNALELDDSALYLCASGQRNYNSPLHFGNGTRLTVT.

The chain has TRBV9 and TRBJ2-1; TRBD2 matches 10 bases. Germline V CDR1 and CDR2: SGDLS, YYNGEE. This CDR3 has 15 amino acids. After removal of 3 bases from V and 4 bases from J, the junction contained 4 bases not matched to a gene. The CDR3 sequence is CASSDSGGIYNEQFF. CDR3 DNA: TGTGCCAGCAGCGATAGCGGGGGGATTTACAATGAGCAGTTCTTC.

This clone is a singleton in its sample. J is TRBJ2-5 and V is TRBV27; 12 bases fit TRBD2. Germline V gene sequence: CDR1 MNHEY, CDR2 SMNVEV (reference sequence). J lost 5 bases, V lost 6 bases, and 10 bases had no gene match. This CDR3 region has 16 residues. This chain's CDR3 is CASSPLAGGLGETQYF. For the CDR3, the DNA is TGTGCCAGCAGCCCTCTAGCGGGGGGGCTCGGGGAGACCCAGTACTTC.

This sequence joins TRBV10-2 and TRBJ1-3; D remains unclear. There are 13 residues in the CDR3. Germline loops: CDR1 WSHSY, CDR2 SAAADI. The ends were cut back, 8 bases at V and 0 bases at J, with 8 bases in the middle. CDR3 sequence (DNA): TGCGCCAGCCATGAAAGCTCTGGAAACACCATATATTTT. It codes for CASHESSGNTIYF.

The rearrangement uses TRBV5-4 and TRBJ1-5; D remains ambiguous. V lost 1 base to trimming and J lost 2 bases, with 4 bases between them. The V gene's germline CDR1 is SGHNT and CDR2 YYREEE (reference sequence). This CDR3 contains 13 residues. The CDR3 loop reads CASSLSGNQPQHF. The CDR3 DNA reads TGTGCCAGCAGCTTGTCGGGCAATCAGCCCCAGCATTTT.

This rearrangement joins TRBV5-6 to TRBJ2-3; perhaps TRBD2 as D (6 bases). CDR1 and CDR2 from the germline V gene are SGHDT and YYEEEE. CDR3 length: 14 amino acids. Trimming cost V 4 bases and J 2 bases, with 11 bases left between them. The CDR3 coding sequence is TGTGCCAGCAGCCCCGGGGGATTCACAGATACGCAGTATTTT. Protein: CASSPGGFTDTQYF.

J is TRBJ1-6 and V is TRBV7-9; TRBD1 agrees at 11 bases. Per the germline V gene, CDR1 is SEHNR and CDR2 is FQNEAQ (reference sequence). The CDR3 runs to 16 residues. J gave up 8 bases and V 5 bases, and 8 bases lay outside the gene matches. The CDR3 sequence: CASSQWTGGFDSPLHF. CDR3 bases: TGTGCCAGCAGCCAATGGACAGGGGGCTTTGATTCACCCCTCCACTTT. Looking up the rest from reference TRBV7-9 and TRBJ1-6 gives the full variable domain: DTGVSQNPRHKITKRGQNVTFRCDPISEHNRLYWYRQTLGQGPEFLTYFQNEAQLEKSRLLSDRFSAERPKGSFSTLEIQRTEQGDSAMYLCASSQWTGGFDSPLHFGNGTRLTVT.

The J gene is TRBJ1-1, the V gene TRBV29-1; D gene uncertain. The CDR3 spans 10 residues. CDR1 SQVTM and CDR2 ANQGSEA come from the germline V gene. The germline V and J ends were trimmed by 8 bases and 0 bases, with 4 bases remaining between them. The CDR3 nucleotides are TGCAGCTCTATGAACACTGAAGCTTTCTTT. Protein product: CSSMNTEAFF.

CDR3 amino acids: CASSKSGTGELFF. CDR3 bases: TGTGCCAGCAGTAAAAGTGGCACCGGGGAGCTGTTTTTT. The rearrangement uses TRBV6-2 or TRBV6-3 and TRBJ2-2; D unclear. Germline-derived CDR1 and CDR2 are MNHEY and SVGEGT. Trimming stripped 5 bases from V and 4 bases from J, with 8 bases between. The CDR3 has 13 amino acids.

CDR3 in amino acids: CASSPWGGLSTDTQYF. The CDR3 DNA sequence: TGTGCCAGCAGCCCGTGGGGCGGGCTTAGCACAGATACGCAGTATTTT. The genes are TRBV5-5 and TRBJ2-3; tentatively, D is TRBD1 or TRBD2 (5 bases each). From germline, CDR1 is SGHKS and CDR2 YYEKEE (reference sequence). Between the trimmed V and J ends, which lost 4 bases and 0 bases, there was a span of 15 bases. The CDR3 covers 16 residues.

The rearrangement uses TRBV19 and TRBJ2-3, with D perhaps TRBD1 or TRBD2 (6 bases each). The CDR3 extends over 16 amino acids. The germline gives CDR1 LNHDA, CDR2 SQIVND (reference sequence). V shed 0 bases and J shed 1 base, with 11 bases lying between them. This CDR3 is CASSIDRGRRTDTQYF. The CDR3 DNA follows: TGTGCCAGTAGTATAGATCGGGGGCGACGCACAGATACGCAGTATTTT.

The chain joins TRBV29-1 to TRBJ2-3; the D is unclear. This CDR3 has 10 residues. Germline CDR1 SQVTM, CDR2 ANQGSEA. V shed 5 bases and J shed 4 bases, with 4 bases lying between them. The CDR3 DNA sequence: TGCAGCGTTAGCCCAGATACGCAGTATTTT. It encodes CSVSPDTQYF.

This chain uses TRBV4-3 with TRBJ1-6, with D perhaps TRBD1 (5 bases). Germline V gene sequence: CDR1 LGHNA, CDR2 YSLEER. Trimming removed 2 bases at V and 4 bases at J, with 6 bases between. This CDR3 spans 14 amino acids. CDR3: CASSQRQYNSPLHF. The CDR3 DNA follows: TGCGCCAGCAGCCAAAGACAGTATAATTCACCCCTCCACTTT.

The CDR3 region is CASSLGAGNEKLFF. CDR3 in DNA: TGTGCCAGCAGCTTGGGGGCGGGGAATGAAAAACTGTTTTTT. The genes are TRBV7-8 and TRBJ1-4; perhaps TRBD1 as D (6 bases). Looked up from germline, CDR1 is SGHVS and CDR2 is FQNEAQ. Trimming took off 3 bases at V and 5 bases at J, with 10 bases between the two ends. The CDR3 is 14 amino acids.

CDR3 DNA: TGTGCCAGCAGCTTAGGAGAAGGGACCGAAGCTTTCTTT. It encodes CASSLGEGTEAFF. The gene calls are TRBV7-2 and TRBJ1-1, with a tentative D call TRBD1 (5 bases). This CDR3 comprises 13 residues. V was trimmed by 1 base and J by 8 bases, leaving 11 bases between them. Germline V gene lookup returns CDR1 SGHTA and CDR2 FQGNSA.